Listed below are T cell receptor beta chains from one sample, sequenced in a study of CD8+ T cells in alopecia areata. TCRdb's copy holds only in-frame clones and misses some; the assay was immunoSEQ multiplex PCR. The data contain some 240,000 clones, about 53% of them seen just once; the ten biggest clones take up less than 0.6%. Sequencing used CD4+ T cells sorted from blood, obtained at week 0. The receptors shown here come from a human donor with alopecia areata. CDR3s include the opening cysteine and the closing phenylalanine or tryptophan. D genes are given only for firm matches. Only some rows state a clone size, as once, few, many or a class for expanded clones.

TRBJ2-5	-	TRBV2	-	CASSGMGEQETQYF	TGTGCCAGCAGTGGGATGGGGGAACAAGAGACCCAGTACTTC
TRBJ2-7	-	TRBV5-1	-	CASSRGTGGEQYF	TGCGCCAGCAGCCGTGGGACGGGCGGAGAGCAGTACTTC
TRBJ1-5	few	TRBV7-2	TRBD1	CASSLIQGAQHF	TGTGCCAGCAGTCTTATTCAGGGGGCCCAGCATTTT
TRBJ1-2	once	TRBV30	-	CACNQGPLGGYTF	TGTGCCTGCAATCAGGGTCCCCTGGGTGGCTACACCTTC
TRBJ1-2	-	TRBV29-1	-	CSTGGYTF	TGCAGCACTGGGGGCTACACCTTC
TRBJ2-6	-	TRBV27	-	CASSALSGANVLTF	TGTGCCAGCAGTGCCCTCTCTGGGGCCAACGTCCTGACTTTC
TRBJ2-3	few	TRBV7-2	-	CASSPLRVHSTDTQYF	TGTGCCAGCAGCCCCCTACGGGTTCACAGCACAGATACGCAGTATTTT
TRBJ2-1	few	TRBV30	-	CAWTFGSYNEQFF	TGTGCCTGGACATTCGGCTCCTACAATGAGCAGTTCTTC
TRBJ1-2	few	TRBV7-2	TRBD1	CASSLVTLRTGSVYGYTF	TGTGCCAGCAGCTTAGTTACCCTCAGGACAGGGAGCGTCTATGGCTACACCTTC
TRBJ1-4	few	TRBV30	TRBD1	CAWYRGTNEKLFF	TGTGCCTGGTACAGGGGAACTAATGAAAAACTGTTTTTT
TRBJ1-5	-	TRBV6-1	TRBD1	CASREPGQGNNQPQHF	TGTGCCAGCAGAGAACCGGGACAGGGGAACAATCAGCCCCAGCATTTT
TRBJ1-1	few	TRBV29-1	-	CSVGAGVNTEAFF	TGCAGCGTGGGGGCGGGAGTAAACACTGAAGCTTTCTTT
TRBJ2-1	few	TRBV5-1	-	CASSFSGGLYNEQFF	TGCGCCAGCAGCTTTTCCGGGGGCCTCTACAATGAGCAGTTCTTC
TRBJ2-7	-	TRBV6-1	TRBD1	CASSEGQDYEQYF	TGTGCCAGCAGTGAGGGACAGGACTACGAGCAGTACTTC
TRBJ2-3	-	TRBV9	-	CASSVAVGERTDTQYF	TGTGCCAGCAGCGTAGCTGTGGGGGAGCGCACAGATACGCAGTATTTT
TRBJ1-1	-	TRBV2	-	CASSERTAASEAFF	TGTGCCAGCAGTGAAAGGACAGCGGCGTCTGAAGCTTTCTTT
TRBJ2-1	few	TRBV29-1	TRBD2	CSGGRAAYEQFF	TGCAGCGGAGGGAGGGCCGCATATGAGCAGTTCTTC
TRBJ2-3	few	TRBV14	-	CASSLGGPQDTQYF	TGTGCCAGCAGCCTGGGGGGGCCCCAAGATACGCAGTATTTT
TRBJ2-3	few	TRBV7-9	-	CASSPVDTQYF	TGTGCCAGCAGCCCTGTAGATACGCAGTATTTT
TRBJ1-1	-	TRBV6-5	-	CASKKGHFAFF	TGTGCCAGCAAGAAGGGCCATTTTGCTTTCTTT
TRBJ2-3	many	TRBV29-1	-	CSSRGARTDTQYF	TGCAGTTCCAGGGGGGCGAGGACAGATACGCAGTATTTT
TRBJ2-1	-	TRBV29-1	TRBD1	CSATRGLEQFF	TGCAGCGCAACCAGGGGGCTTGAGCAGTTCTTC
TRBJ1-5	-	TRBV5-6	-	CASSSLSGSNQPQHF	TGTGCCAGCAGTTCTCTCAGTGGGAGCAATCAGCCCCAGCATTTT
TRBJ2-1	few	TRBV11-2	-	CASSSPRDEQFF	TGTGCCAGCAGCTCACCTCGGGATGAGCAGTTCTTC
TRBJ2-1	few	TRBV19	-	CASSRRTNYNEQFF	TGTGCCAGTTCACGGAGAACCAACTACAATGAGCAGTTCTTC
TRBJ2-3	few	TRBV7-9	-	CASSTPGGTDTQYF	TGTGCCAGCAGCACCCCAGGGGGCACAGATACGCAGTATTTT
TRBJ2-1	few	TRBV10-3	TRBD1	CAIRWGQGFNEQFF	TGTGCCATCAGGTGGGGACAGGGTTTCAACGAGCAGTTCTTC
TRBJ2-1	-	TRBV14	-	CASSQDIQVGDEQFF	TGTGCCAGCAGCCAAGATATCCAGGTCGGGGATGAGCAGTTCTTC
TRBJ2-4	few	TRBV4-1	TRBD2	CASSQPWTSENIQYF	TGCGCCAGCAGCCAACCCTGGACTAGCGAGAACATTCAGTACTTC
TRBJ1-5	-	TRBV5-1	-	CASRPTPGNQPQHF	TGCGCCAGCAGACCAACCCCGGGCAATCAGCCCCAGCATTTT
TRBJ1-5	-	TRBV29-1	-	CSVALGGQPQHF	TGCAGCGTGGCCCTAGGTGGGCAGCCCCAGCATTTT
TRBJ2-7	-	TRBV29-1	-	CSVRRAPDSYEQYF	TGCAGCGTCAGAAGGGCCCCGGACAGCTACGAGCAGTACTTC
TRBJ2-3	-	TRBV29-1	TRBD2	CSGRGLAGASTDTQYF	TGCAGCGGTAGGGGACTAGCGGGAGCCAGCACAGATACGCAGTATTTT
TRBJ2-7	-	TRBV11-2	-	CASSLRAGVYEQYF	TGTGCCAGCAGCTTAAGAGCAGGGGTCTACGAGCAGTACTTC
TRBJ1-2	-	TRBV7-9	-	CASSPQKGNYGYTF	TGTGCCAGCAGCCCTCAGAAAGGGAACTATGGCTACACCTTC
TRBJ1-4	-	TRBV7-9	-	CASSLPTTGSNEKLFF	TGTGCCAGCAGCTTACCTACGACAGGATCTAATGAAAAACTGTTTTTT
TRBJ1-6	few	TRBV2	TRBD1	CASSDAGTVGSPLHF	TGTGCCAGCAGTGACGCCGGGACAGTGGGTTCACCCCTCCACTTT
TRBJ2-3	few	TRBV6-5	-	CASSYSQGYDTQYF	TGTGCCAGCAGTTACTCGCAAGGCTATGATACGCAGTATTTT
TRBJ1-2	-	TRBV7-3	TRBD1	CASSPQGDRNYGYTF	TGTGCCAGCAGCCCCCAAGGGGACAGAAATTATGGCTACACCTTC
TRBJ2-3	-	TRBV5-4	-	CASSRGGGPSTDTQYF	TGTGCCAGCAGCCGGGGAGGGGGCCCTAGCACAGATACGCAGTATTTT
TRBJ1-1	-	TRBV2	TRBD1	CASSEQGGTEAFF	TGTGCCAGCAGTGAACAGGGGGGGACTGAAGCTTTCTTT
TRBJ2-5	-	TRBV9	TRBD2	CASSTWTSGETQYF	TGTGCCAGCAGCACGTGGACTAGCGGGGAGACCCAGTACTTC
TRBJ2-1	-	TRBV14	-	CASSPLSGSSYNEQFF	TGTGCCAGCAGCCCCCTTTCAGGGAGCTCCTACAATGAGCAGTTCTTC
TRBJ1-2	-	TRBV7-6	TRBD1	CASSLDRAGGVYTF	TGTGCCAGCAGCTTAGATAGGGCAGGGGGCGTCTACACCTTC
TRBJ1-1	-	TRBV4-1	-	CASSPMSFPSANTEAFF	TGCGCCAGCAGCCCGATGAGTTTCCCATCCGCGAACACTGAAGCTTTCTTT
TRBJ2-7	once	TRBV7-2	-	CASSLGGRAYEQYF	TGTGCCAGCAGCTTAGGCGGCAGGGCCTACGAGCAGTACTTC
TRBJ1-4	-	TRBV30	-	CAWSAAGRWEKLFF	TGTGCCTGGAGTGCTGCAGGTCGTTGGGAAAAACTGTTTTTT
TRBJ1-1	-	TRBV15	-	CATSRGDGEAFF	TGTGCCACCAGCCGGGGTGACGGGGAAGCTTTCTTT
TRBJ2-3	-	TRBV4-1	TRBD2	CASSQRLAGVGSTDTQYF	TGCGCCAGCAGCCAGAGACTAGCGGGAGTCGGGAGCACAGATACGCAGTATTTT
TRBJ2-6	-	TRBV29-1	-	CSAYSSGANVLTF	TGCAGCGCCTATAGCTCTGGGGCCAACGTCCTGACTTTC
TRBJ2-1	few	TRBV7-2	TRBD2	CASSLGPAGGANEQFF	TGTGCCAGCAGCTTAGGTCCAGCGGGGGGCGCCAATGAGCAGTTCTTC